These 17 T cell receptor beta chains came from one sample sequenced in a study of CD8+ T cells in alopecia areata. Following extraction, RNA underwent reverse transcription to cDNA, which served as the sequencing template. The protocol was immunoSEQ multiplex PCR, while the TCRdb copy is restricted to in-frame clones and leaves out a portion. The sample records 150,000 to 250,000 clones, 58% being singletons. Treatment of the sample: oral pan-JAK inhibitor, 5-10 mg twice daily. Sequences were derived from CD4+ T cells sorted from blood, sampled at week 24, from a patient treated with tofacitinib. All receptors come from a human donor with alopecia areata.

This sequence joins TRBV9 and TRBJ2-1; TRBD2 matches 8 bases. V gave up 0 bases and J gave up 4 bases; unmatched junction bases: 6. Germline V gives CDR1 SGDLS, CDR2 YYNGEE. This CDR3 spans 16 amino acids. The CDR3 DNA sequence: TGTGCCAGCAGCGTAGAATCAGCGGGGGTATACAATGAGCAGTTCTTC. It translates to CASSVESAGVYNEQFF.

Worth noting for this clone: This may stem from a read error, because a much larger clone lies one nucleotide away. The chain employs TRBV14 and TRBJ2-5, with no clear D. The J call may be mistaken, given a closer DNA end match to TRBJ2-7. The CDR3 is made up of 11 amino acids. Germline V gene lookup returns CDR1 SGHDN and CDR2 FVKESK. CDR3: CASSRSYEQYF. CDR3 nucleotides: TGTGCCAGCAGCCGCTCCTACGAGCAGTACTTC.

V gene TRBV6-1 combines with J gene TRBJ1-5, with D possibly matching TRBD1 (6 bases). Trimming took off 2 bases at V and 5 bases at J, with 13 bases between the two ends. Germline loops: CDR1 MNHNS, CDR2 SASEGT. The CDR3 loop spans 15 amino acids. For the CDR3, the DNA is TGTGCCAGCAGTGAAAATGCGAGGGGGGATCAGCCCCAGCATTTT. This codes for CASSENARGDQPQHF.

This clone was recorded a few times. This rearrangement joins TRBV5-1 to TRBJ2-7, with TRBD1 matching over 8 bases. The CDR3 consists of 13 residues. After removal of 4 bases from V and 4 bases from J, the junction contained 4 bases not matched to a gene. Germline V gene data show CDR1 as SGHRS and CDR2 as YFSETQ. Written as DNA, the CDR3 is TGCGCCAGCAGCGGCCGGACAGGGTACGAGCAGTACTTC. This gives the protein CASSGRTGYEQYF.

This clone was seen only once. The V call is TRBV5-1, the J call TRBJ2-5; TRBD1 agrees at 7 bases. There are 15 residues in the CDR3. The V gene end was trimmed by 3 bases and the J gene end by 5 bases; junction bases not matched to a gene: 10. Germline CDR1 and CDR2: SGHRS and YFSETQ. The CDR3 spells CASSSVRGRYETQYF. In DNA form, the CDR3 reads TGCGCCAGCAGCTCAGTAAGGGGGCGGTATGAGACCCAGTACTTC.

Points on this clone: Different DNA sequences within this sample yield the same CDR3. The rearrangement joins TRBV5-1 to TRBJ2-7; 7 positions match TRBD2. V shed 1 base and J 0 bases; nucleotides not matched to a gene: 1. The CDR3 has 14 amino acids. Germline V gene data show CDR1 as SGHRS and CDR2 as YFSETQ. CDR3 nucleotide sequence: TGCGCCAGCAGCTTGAGCGGGGTCTCCTACGAGCAGTACTTC. Translation gives CASSLSGVSYEQYF. The entire variable domain, with the rest obtained from reference TRBV5-1 and TRBJ2-7, is as follows: KAGVTQTPRYLIKTRGQQVTLSCSPISGHRSVSWYQQTPGQGLQFLFEYFSETQRNKGNFPGRFSGRQFSNSRSEMNVSTLELGDSALYLCASSLSGVSYEQYFGPGTRLTVT.

The rearrangement uses TRBV19 and TRBJ2-7; D tentatively reads TRBD1 or TRBD2 (5 bases each). Trimming left V 3 bases short and J 0 bases short, with 9 bases between. Germline lookup yields CDR1 LNHDA and CDR2 SQIVND (reference sequence). This CDR3 is built from 14 residues. The CDR3 loop is CASSIGGFSYEQYF. The CDR3 DNA sequence: TGTGCCAGTAGTATTGGGGGTTTCTCCTACGAGCAGTACTTC.

The chain links TRBV5-6 to TRBJ2-6; D unresolved. The CDR3 covers 17 residues. Germline lookup yields CDR1 SGHDT and CDR2 YYEEEE. V was cut by 2 bases and J by 0 bases, with 12 bases left in between. The CDR3 DNA reads TGTGCCAGCAGCTTTTATTCAGAGAGCTCTGGGGCCAACGTCCTGACTTTC. It codes for CASSFYSESSGANVLTF. The variable domain in full, with the rest retrieved from reference TRBV5-6 and TRBJ2-6, is DAGVTQSPTHLIKTRGQQVTLRCSPKSGHDTVSWYQQALGQGPQFIFQYYEEEERQRGNFPDRFSGHQFPNYSSELNVNALLLGDSALYLCASSFYSESSGANVLTFGAGSRLTVL.

This chain joins TRBV7-2 and TRBJ1-5; perhaps TRBD1 as D (6 bases). Germline CDR1 is SGHTA and CDR2 is FQGNSA. Trimming took off 1 base at V and 4 bases at J, with 11 bases between the two ends. This CDR3 spans 15 amino acids. CDR3 DNA sequence: TGTGCCAGCAGCTTAGTTTCAGGACAGAATCAGCCCCAGCATTTT. It is translated as CASSLVSGQNQPQHF.

The rearrangement links TRBV30 to TRBJ1-2; D is perhaps TRBD1 (6 bases). Germline loops: CDR1 GTSNPN, CDR2 SVGIG (reference sequence). The CDR3 runs 16 residues. V gave up 3 bases and J gave up 4 bases, with 21 bases separating them. CDR3 bases: TGTGCCTGGAGCCCGATTTCGCGGGGACAACTCTATGGCTACACCTTC. As protein: CAWSPISRGQLYGYTF.

The chain is built from TRBV5-6 and TRBJ1-2; D gene uncertain. CDR3 length: 12 amino acids. Germline V gives CDR1 SGHDT, CDR2 YYEEEE. The V end lost 4 bases, the J end lost 2 bases, and 6 bases lay between the germline ends. CDR3 nucleotide sequence: TGTGCCAGCAGCACCGACAACTATGGCTACACCTTC. Its protein product is CASSTDNYGYTF.

This clone occurred a few times. The chain carries TRBV30 and TRBJ1-1, with D unclear. Germline V lookup: CDR1 GTSNPN, CDR2 SVGIG (reference sequence). CDR3 length: 12 amino acids. V was trimmed by 5 bases and J by 3 bases, leaving 10 bases between them. The CDR3 is CAWGPGDTEAFF. CDR3 sequence (DNA): TGTGCCTGGGGTCCCGGGGACACTGAAGCTTTCTTT.

This clone was found a few times. The chain has TRBV28 and TRBJ2-7; D unresolved. Germline CDR1 and CDR2: MDHEN and SYDVKM. The CDR3 loop spans 12 amino acids. V was trimmed by 3 bases and J by 5 bases, leaving 8 bases between them. This chain's CDR3 is CASSFLGDEQYF. CDR3 DNA: TGTGCCAGCAGTTTCTTGGGCGACGAGCAGTACTTC.

This clone is medium-sized (0.01 to 0.1%) by share. V gene TRBV2 combines with J gene TRBJ1-1; 7 nucleotides align to TRBD1. Germline trimming cut 4 bases from V and 2 bases from J; bases unmatched to any gene: 4. The CDR3 totals 14 residues. Germline V gene data show CDR1 as SNHLY and CDR2 as FYNNEI. DNA for the CDR3: TGTGCCAGCAGTGCCGGGACAGTTAACACTGAAGCTTTCTTT. It is translated as CASSAGTVNTEAFF.

There are a few counts of this clone. The chain is built from TRBV4-3 and TRBJ2-3; D is tentatively TRBD1 or TRBD2 (7 bases each). Looked up from germline, CDR1 is LGHNA and CDR2 is YSLEER. The length of the CDR3 is 16 residues. Trimming pared 2 bases from V and 3 bases from J, leaving 15 bases between. CDR3 DNA sequence: TGCGCCAGCAGCCAAAGGTCAGGGGGGGGTACAGATACGCAGTATTTT. Protein sequence: CASSQRSGGGTDTQYF.

V and J are TRBV30 and TRBJ2-5; D perhaps matches TRBD2 (5 bases). Trimming stripped 3 bases from V and 3 bases from J, with 17 bases between. Per the germline V gene, CDR1 is GTSNPN and CDR2 is SVGIG (reference sequence). The CDR3 spans 15 residues. CDR3 in DNA: TGTGCCTGGAGCCCACGCGGAGGCAGCGAAGAGACCCAGTACTTC. This gives the protein CAWSPRGGSEETQYF.

This chain joins TRBV30 and TRBJ2-5; D remains unclear. The CDR3 consists of 12 residues. Trimming took off 2 bases at V and 3 bases at J, with 7 bases between the two ends. The germline CDR1 and CDR2 sequences are GTSNPN and SVGIG (reference sequence). CDR3 sequence: CAWSPAKETQYF. The DNA for the CDR3 is TGTGCCTGGAGTCCAGCGAAAGAGACCCAGTACTTC.